A single sample is the source of the 5 T cell receptor beta chains below, sequenced in a study of shared clonotypes between healthy human individuals. Generated by immunoSEQ multiplex PCR, the TCRdb table keeps only in-frame clones and is missing some. The table has about 2 million clones, about 95% seen once. Naive CD8 cells comprised CD45RO-negative, CCR7-positively selected cells, excluding terminally differentiated effector memory CD45RA+ cells. The sequencing input was naive CD8+ T cells sorted from blood. The receptors were gathered from a man younger than 30 in good health.

This clone was detected only once. V is TRBV10-1 and J is TRBJ2-1; D is perhaps TRBD2 (5 bases). This CDR3 spans 13 amino acids. Germline CDR1 reads WNHNN; CDR2 reads SYGVQD (reference sequence). V lost 8 bases, J lost 2 bases, and 10 bases lay in between. CDR3 residues: CASASGAYNEQFF. For the CDR3, the DNA is TGCGCCAGCGCCTCCGGGGCCTACAATGAGCAGTTCTTC.

In this sample, this clone turned up once. The chain carries TRBV9 and TRBJ1-2; 10 nucleotides match TRBD1. V lost 4 bases to trimming and J lost 8 bases; unmatched junction nucleotides: 11. This CDR3 contains 15 residues. Germline CDR1 reads SGDLS; CDR2 reads YYNGEE. The CDR3 is CASSPMGQGIEGYTF. CDR3 nucleotide sequence: TGTGCCAGCAGCCCTATGGGACAGGGGATCGAGGGCTACACCTTC.

The chain couples TRBV5-1 to TRBJ2-7; D perhaps matches TRBD2 (5 bases). The CDR3 length is 14 residues. Trimming took 2 bases from V and 6 from J, leaving 15 bases between them. Germline V lookup: CDR1 SGHRS, CDR2 YFSETQ. Here the CDR3 DNA reads TGCGCCAGCAGCTTAGGCGACTATTTGGGCGAGCAGTACTTC. Amino acid sequence: CASSLGDYLGEQYF.

This chain links TRBV7-9 with TRBJ1-3; no clear D gene. Trimming shortened V by 7 bases and J by 1 base, and 14 bases separated the two germline ends. Germline CDR1 SEHNR, CDR2 FQNEAQ (reference sequence). The CDR3 is 15 residues long. In DNA form, the CDR3 reads TGTGCCAGCATCCCGCCCCGGGGTTCTGGAAACACCATATATTTT. This gives the protein CASIPPRGSGNTIYF.

This chain connects TRBV6-5 to TRBJ2-7; no clear D. CDR3 length: 14 residues. V lost 7 bases, J lost 10 bases, and 23 bases lay in between. Germline V gives CDR1 MNHEY, CDR2 SVGAGI. The CDR3 coding sequence is TGTGCCAGCACCGATACGGCGGCCTTCTGGAAACAGTACTTC. It yields the protein CASTDTAAFWKQYF.